The 22 T cell receptor beta chains reported below all come from one sample, sequenced in a study of control samples from healthy donors and cancer patients. Measured with immunoSEQ multiplex PCR; TCRdb has only the in-frame clones, and not every one. The profile shows around 130,000 clones, roughly 88% of them singletons. The sequenced material came from blood. The receptors were sampled from a man aged 45-60 years in good health.

V and J are TRBV7-8 and TRBJ2-3; D unclear. The CDR3 loop spans 13 amino acids. Germline lookup yields CDR1 SGHVS and CDR2 FQNEAQ. V lost 1 base, J lost 4 bases, and 6 bases lay in between. CDR3: CASSLDLSDTQYF. In DNA, the CDR3 is TGTGCCAGCAGCTTAGATTTATCAGATACGCAGTATTTT.

The V call is TRBV7-9, the J call TRBJ2-7, with D maybe TRBD1 (5 bases). Per the germline V gene, CDR1 is SEHNR and CDR2 is FQNEAQ (reference sequence). The length of the CDR3 is 13 residues. With 2 bases removed from V and 6 bases from J, the gap between germline ends came to 11 bases. The chain's CDR3 is CASSLQDMGEQYF. In DNA, the CDR3 is TGTGCCAGCAGCTTACAGGACATGGGCGAGCAGTACTTC. Using reference TRBV7-9 and TRBJ2-7 for the parts outside the CDR3, the full variable domain is DTGVSQNPRHKITKRGQNVTFRCDPISEHNRLYWYRQTLGQGPEFLTYFQNEAQLEKSRLLSDRFSAERPKGSFSTLEIQRTEQGDSAMYLCASSLQDMGEQYFGPGTRLTVT.

V usage is TRBV14 and J usage is TRBJ1-6, with TRBD1 as a possible D gene (5 bases). The CDR3 totals 19 residues. Germline CDR1 reads SGHDN; CDR2 reads FVKESK. V lost 0 bases, J lost 0 bases, and 15 bases lay in between. CDR3 loop: CASSQDEGRSSSYNSPLHF. CDR3 DNA sequence: TGTGCCAGCAGCCAAGATGAGGGACGTTCTAGCTCCTATAATTCACCCCTCCACTTT.

This clone occurred a few times. The chain has TRBV9 and TRBJ1-3, with 9 bases fitting TRBD1. The CDR3 is made up of 13 amino acids. The V gene end was trimmed by 6 bases and the J gene end by 6 bases; junction bases not matched to a gene: 4. Germline assignment: CDR1 SGDLS and CDR2 YYNGEE. The CDR3 region is CASKGQGLNTIYF. The CDR3 region has the DNA TGTGCCAGCAAGGGACAGGGCTTAAACACCATATATTTT.

The chain uses TRBV10-2 and TRBJ2-6; 9 positions match TRBD1. V was clipped by 4 bases and J by 1 base; unmatched bases: 5. CDR3 size: 17 residues. Germline V gene lookup returns CDR1 WSHSY and CDR2 SAAADI. The CDR3 sequence: CASSVTGGASGANVLTF. In DNA form, the CDR3 reads TGCGCCAGCAGTGTTACAGGGGGCGCGTCTGGGGCCAACGTCCTGACTTTC.

The CDR3 region is CASSLGGSSSYEQYF. In DNA, the CDR3 is TGTGCCAGCAGTTTAGGGGGCTCTAGTTCCTACGAGCAGTACTTC. The V and J genes are TRBV28 and TRBJ2-7; a weak D match, TRBD1 (6 bases). Germline assignment: CDR1 MDHEN and CDR2 SYDVKM. The V and J ends lost 2 bases and 1 base respectively, with 12 bases between them. This CDR3 contains 15 residues.

V is TRBV5-1 and J is TRBJ1-1; no clear D gene. This CDR3 contains 13 residues. V lost 4 bases and J 1 base, leaving 8 bases between the germline ends. Looked up from germline, CDR1 is SGHRS and CDR2 is YFSETQ. CDR3 nucleotide sequence: TGCGCCAGCAGCCCGGACGGGAACACTGAAGCTTTCTTT. Encoded protein: CASSPDGNTEAFF. Together with reference TRBV5-1 and TRBJ1-1, the CDR3 gives the full variable domain: KAGVTQTPRYLIKTRGQQVTLSCSPISGHRSVSWYQQTPGQGLQFLFEYFSETQRNKGNFPGRFSGRQFSNSRSEMNVSTLELGDSALYLCASSPDGNTEAFFGQGTRLTVV.

This clone was counted a single time. The CDR3 sequence is CASSLGPSETDTQYF. Here the CDR3 DNA reads TGTGCCAGCAGCTTGGGACCTAGCGAGACAGATACGCAGTATTTT. The genes are TRBV5-5 and TRBJ2-3, with D possibly matching TRBD2 (6 bases). The ends were cut back, 0 bases at V and 3 bases at J, with 11 bases in the middle. Germline lookup yields CDR1 SGHKS and CDR2 YYEKEE (reference sequence). The CDR3 contains 15 residues. The whole variable domain, filled in from reference TRBV5-5 and TRBJ2-3, reads DAGVTQSPTHLIKTRGQQVTLRCSPISGHKSVSWYQQVLGQGPQFIFQYYEKEERGRGNFPDRFSARQFPNYSSELNVNALLLGDSALYLCASSLGPSETDTQYFGPGTRLTVL.

The chain recombines TRBV28 with TRBJ1-1; 7 bases are shared with TRBD1. Per germline, CDR1 MDHEN and CDR2 SYDVKM. The CDR3 sequence is 14 residues long. V lost 3 bases to trimming and J lost 3 bases; unmatched junction nucleotides: 4. CDR3 coding DNA: TGTGCCAGCAGTTTCGGGACAGAGGACACTGAAGCTTTCTTT. Translation: CASSFGTEDTEAFF. Full variable domain (rest looked up from reference TRBV28 and TRBJ1-1): DVKVTQSSRYLVKRTGEKVFLECVQDMDHENMFWYRQDPGLGLRLIYFSYDVKMKEKGDIPEGYSVSREKKERFSLILESASTNQTSMYLCASSFGTEDTEAFFGQGTRLTVV.

The J gene is TRBJ2-2, the V gene TRBV7-9, with D possibly TRBD2 on 6 matching bases. CDR3 length: 15 amino acids. CDR1 and CDR2 (germline): SEHNR, FQNEAQ (reference sequence). V lost 5 bases to trimming and J lost 4 bases, with 14 bases between them. CDR3 loop: CASSPVGGSTGELFF. In nucleotides, the CDR3 is TGTGCCAGCAGCCCGGTTGGGGGGTCCACCGGGGAGCTGTTTTTT.

This clone was detected once. J is TRBJ2-7 and V is TRBV28; D is unresolved. Per the germline V gene, CDR1 is MDHEN and CDR2 is SYDVKM. Trimming removed 3 bases from V and 7 bases from J, with 13 bases in between. This CDR3 contains 13 residues. The CDR3 DNA reads as TGTGCCAGCAGTTTCCGGGCCCCGAGGGAGCAGTACTTC. Translation: CASSFRAPREQYF.

This chain connects TRBV10-3 to TRBJ1-1, with D perhaps matching TRBD1 (6 bases). The V gene's germline CDR1 is ENHRY and CDR2 SYGVKD. Trimming left V 6 bases short and J 11 bases short, with 22 bases between. This CDR3 region has 14 residues. The chain's CDR3 is CAIRGAIGGIRAFF. Written as DNA, the CDR3 is TGTGCCATCAGGGGGGCGATCGGAGGAATAAGGGCTTTCTTT.

This clone was recorded once. V is TRBV2 and J is TRBJ2-5; 10 positions agree with TRBD1. CDR1 and CDR2 (germline): SNHLY, FYNNEI. Unmatched junction bases numbered 12, after V lost 7 bases and J lost 1 base. CDR3 length: 17 residues. In nucleotides, the CDR3 is TGTGCCAGCAATACAGCTACCGGGACAGGGGTCCAAGAGACCCAGTACTTC. Its translation: CASNTATGTGVQETQYF.

The chain carries TRBV7-9 and TRBJ1-2, with TRBD1 matching over 8 bases. The length of the CDR3 is 15 residues. CDR1 is SEHNR and CDR2 is FQNEAQ in the germline V gene (reference sequence). Trimming took 5 bases from V and 2 from J; bases not matched to a gene: 7. Here the CDR3 reads CASSPRQGRNYGYTF. In DNA form, the CDR3 reads TGTGCCAGCAGCCCAAGACAGGGGAGGAACTATGGCTACACCTTC.

In this sample, this clone turned up a few times. The chain has TRBV2 and TRBJ1-2, with a weak D call TRBD1 (6 bases). The CDR3 is 16 amino acids. The V end lost 8 bases, the J end lost 4 bases, and 23 bases lay between the germline ends. Germline lookup yields CDR1 SNHLY and CDR2 FYNNEI. The CDR3 bases are TGTGCCAGCGAAGTCCTGGGGACAAAGATATTCTATGGCTACACCTTC. Protein sequence: CASEVLGTKIFYGYTF.

The chain employs TRBV28 and TRBJ1-1; D is possibly TRBD1 (5 bases). This CDR3 is built from 16 residues. V dropped 2 bases and J dropped 8 bases, with 21 bases sitting between them. In germline, CDR1 is MDHEN, CDR2 SYDVKM. CDR3 bases: TGTGCCAGCAGTTTAAGCGCCGGCGGACACCGTTCCGAAGCTTTCTTT. Translation: CASSLSAGGHRSEAFF.

The chain joins TRBV7-2 to TRBJ1-4; the match to TRBD1 covers 7 bases. The V segment lost 5 bases and the J segment 5 bases; nucleotides outside the gene matches: 8. The CDR3 length is 15 residues. The germline V gene has CDR1 SGHTA and CDR2 FQGNSA. In nucleotides, the CDR3 is TGTGCCAGCAGCCTGGGGGACAGCACAAATGAAAAACTGTTTTTT. Amino acid sequence: CASSLGDSTNEKLFF.

The V call is TRBV4-1, the J call TRBJ2-3; 8 nucleotides align to TRBD2. This CDR3 contains 14 residues. Trimming took 2 bases from V and 5 from J; bases not matched to a gene: 3. Germline V gene sequence: CDR1 MGHRA, CDR2 YSYEKL. The CDR3 DNA reads TGCGCCAGCAGCCAACGGGGGGGTGGAGATACGCAGTATTTT. This encodes CASSQRGGGDTQYF.

The chain has TRBV3-1 (or the pseudogene TRBV3-2) and TRBJ2-5; D ambiguous. Germline loops: CDR1 LGHDT, CDR2 YNNKEL (reference sequence). The CDR3 is made up of 14 amino acids. V shed 0 bases and J shed 4 bases, with 9 bases lying between them. CDR3 sequence (DNA): TGTGCCAGCAGCCAAGAGACAATAAGAGAGACCCAGTACTTC. Residues: CASSQETIRETQYF.

The chain combines TRBV11-3 with TRBJ1-1; D is perhaps TRBD1 (5 bases). Trimming removed 5 bases at V and 6 bases at J, with 19 bases between. The CDR3 is made up of 15 amino acids. Germline lookup yields CDR1 SGHNT and CDR2 YENEEA. The CDR3 coding sequence is TGTGCCAGCAGCCCTGGGACGGACGCGGGCGCTGAAGCTTTCTTT. It codes for CASSPGTDAGAEAFF.

This chain links TRBV2 with TRBJ2-1; 11 nucleotides line up with TRBD2. V lost 0 bases and J lost 12; bases outside the gene matches: 7. This CDR3 spans 15 amino acids. From germline, CDR1 is SNHLY and CDR2 FYNNEI. This chain's CDR3 is CASSEAVAGGLGQFF. In nucleotides, the CDR3 is TGTGCCAGCAGTGAAGCAGTAGCGGGGGGGCTGGGGCAGTTCTTC.

CDR3 DNA: TGTGCCAGCAGTGCAAAAAGGGATAGCAATCAGCCCCAGCATTTT. It specifies CASSAKRDSNQPQHF. This chain connects TRBV27 to TRBJ1-5; D gene ambiguous. This CDR3 is built from 15 residues. V shed 5 bases and J shed 0 bases, with 11 bases lying between them. Germline lookup yields CDR1 MNHEY and CDR2 SMNVEV (reference sequence).